The 20 T cell receptor beta chains listed next were all sequenced from one sample in a study of cytomegalovirus exposure and HLA in healthy donors. Amplification used 60 Vbeta primers and 13 Jbeta primers. The assay was immunoSEQ multiplex PCR, and TCRdb's table has in-frame clones only and misses some. This sample has 150,000 to 200,000 clones, with over 75% found just once. The sequenced material came from PBMCs. These receptors were collected from a girl less than two years old in good health and CMV-seronegative.

This clone was picked up a small number of times. The rearrangement links TRBV6-5 to TRBJ2-3; possibly TRBD2 for D (5 bases). V was clipped by 1 base and J by 0 bases, with 8 bases between them. The CDR3 is 15 residues long. Germline CDR1 is MNHEY and CDR2 is SVGAGI. This CDR3 is CASSYFGVSTDTQYF. The CDR3 nucleotides read TGTGCCAGCAGTTACTTCGGGGTTAGCACAGATACGCAGTATTTT.

Details on this clone: The junction differs from germline at one of its ends, possibly a read error. The chain has TRBV5-4 and TRBJ1-1; 10 nucleotides align to TRBD1. CDR1 is SGHNT, CDR2 YYREEE, per germline (reference sequence). This CDR3 has 15 residues. The CDR3 spells CASRLGQGSDTEAFF. Here the CDR3 DNA reads TGTGCCAGCAGATTGGGACAGGGGTCGGACACTGAAGCTTTCTTT.

This clone has only a few counts. The chain employs TRBV5-1 and TRBJ2-1; 13 bases are shared with TRBD2. The junction had 1 base not matched to a gene; V was cut back by 0 bases and J by 4 bases. Germline V lookup: CDR1 SGHRS, CDR2 YFSETQ. The CDR3 loop spans 16 amino acids. CDR3 sequence reads: CASSLGTSGGYNEQFF. The CDR3 coding sequence is TGCGCCAGCAGCTTGGGGACTAGCGGGGGATACAATGAGCAGTTCTTC.

The chain combines TRBV7-6 with TRBJ2-6, with TRBD2 identical over 8 bases. Germline CDR1 reads SGHVS; CDR2 reads FNYEAQ. The CDR3 extends over 17 amino acids. J was trimmed by 2 bases and V by 5 bases; bases with no gene match: 8. CDR3 protein: CASSPRPGGAGANVLTF. The CDR3 DNA reads TGTGCCAGCAGCCCTCGCCCGGGGGGGGCTGGGGCCAACGTCCTGACTTTC.

J is TRBJ2-7 and V is TRBV6-1; D ambiguous. V gave up 3 bases and J gave up 7 bases, with 16 bases separating them. Germline V gene sequence: CDR1 MNHNS, CDR2 SASEGT. This CDR3 comprises 14 residues. The CDR3 nucleotides read TGTGCCAGCAGTGAGTCCTTAATAACTCCGGAGCAGTACTTC. This encodes CASSESLITPEQYF.

The count of this clone is one. The V and J genes are TRBV7-9 and TRBJ1-5; TRBD1 matches at 9 bases. The V segment lost 3 bases and the J segment 11 bases; nucleotides outside the gene matches: 2. The V gene's germline CDR1 is SEHNR and CDR2 FQNEAQ (reference sequence). The CDR3 runs to 12 residues. The CDR3 here is CASSLGDRAQHF. Here the CDR3 DNA reads TGTGCCAGCAGCTTGGGGGACAGGGCCCAGCATTTT.

The CDR3 reads CASSERTGALNTQYF. The CDR3 DNA is TGTGCCAGCAGCGAACGGACAGGGGCACTCAATACGCAGTATTTT. The V gene is TRBV5-4, the J gene TRBJ2-3, with 9 positions matching TRBD1. Germline V CDR1 and CDR2: SGHNT, YYREEE (reference sequence). The CDR3 length is 15 residues. V trimming: 4 bases; J trimming: 7 bases; junction bases outside the gene matches: 10.

The genes are TRBV30 and TRBJ1-6, with TRBD1 matching over 8 bases. J gave up 7 bases and V 3 bases, and 5 bases lay outside the gene matches. CDR3 length equals 14 residues. CDR1 GTSNPN and CDR2 SVGIG come from the germline V gene (reference sequence). The CDR3 sequence is CAWSGTGVNSPLHF. The CDR3 DNA follows: TGTGCCTGGAGCGGGACAGGCGTAAATTCACCCCTCCACTTT.

V and J are TRBV9 and TRBJ2-1, with no clear D. The V and J ends lost 3 bases and 4 bases respectively, with 5 bases between them. Looked up from germline, CDR1 is SGDLS and CDR2 is YYNGEE. The CDR3 sequence is 12 residues long. The CDR3 sequence is CASSDGYNEQFF. The CDR3 DNA reads TGTGCCAGCAGCGACGGGTACAATGAGCAGTTCTTC.

The rearrangement uses TRBV4-1 and TRBJ1-4; no firm D call. The CDR3 has 16 amino acids. Germline CDR1 is MGHRA and CDR2 is YSYEKL. Trimming removed 2 bases from V and 0 bases from J, with 10 bases in between. The CDR3 is CASSQTWGATNEKLFF. CDR3 bases: TGCGCCAGCAGCCAAACCTGGGGAGCAACTAATGAAAAACTGTTTTTT.

The J gene is TRBJ1-6, the V gene TRBV5-1, with a tentative D call TRBD1 (5 bases). Trimming cost V 3 bases and J 10 bases, with 17 bases left between them. From germline, CDR1 is SGHRS and CDR2 YFSETQ. CDR3 length: 15 residues. The DNA for the CDR3 is TGCGCCAGCAGCTCCGGGGGAGGTCAGGGATCACCCCTCCACTTT. Encoded protein: CASSSGGGQGSPLHF.

The chain combines TRBV29-1 with TRBJ1-3; D call uncertain. V lost 2 bases, J lost 7 bases, and 6 bases lay in between. This CDR3 spans 11 amino acids. Germline CDR1 is SQVTM and CDR2 is ANQGSEA. The CDR3 loop reads CSVERGNTIYF. Written as DNA, the CDR3 is TGCAGCGTTGAACGAGGGAACACCATATATTTT.

This sequence joins TRBV7-3 and TRBJ1-2; 10 nucleotides line up with TRBD1. The V gene end was trimmed by 1 base and the J gene end by 4 bases; junction bases not matched to a gene: 9. The CDR3 has 17 residues. Germline CDR1 is SGHTA and CDR2 is FQGTGA. The CDR3 spells CASSLKGTGAPIYGYTF. CDR3 sequence (DNA): TGTGCCAGCAGCTTAAAAGGGACAGGGGCCCCTATCTATGGCTACACCTTC.

The chain uses TRBV9 and TRBJ2-2, with TRBD1 matching over 7 bases. Germline values: CDR1 SGDLS, CDR2 YYNGEE. The CDR3 has 17 amino acids. V lost 0 bases, J lost 4 bases, and 9 bases stayed unmatched. The CDR3 nucleotides are TGTGCCAGCAGCGTAGCCTGGGACAGAAGTCTCACCGGGGAGCTGTTTTTT. Amino acids: CASSVAWDRSLTGELFF.

The rearrangement uses TRBV5-1 and TRBJ1-6; D gene ambiguous. The CDR3 contains 15 residues. V gave up 0 bases and J gave up 0 bases, with 4 bases separating them. Germline assignment: CDR1 SGHRS and CDR2 YFSETQ. Here the CDR3 DNA reads TGCGCCAGCAGCTTGGCCTCCTCCTATAATTCACCCCTCCACTTT. It is translated as CASSLASSYNSPLHF.

Written as DNA, the CDR3 is TGTGCCAGCAGCGCGGGACAGGGCGAAGCTTTCTTT. It translates to CASSAGQGEAFF. The rearrangement joins TRBV9 to TRBJ1-1; 9 bases align to TRBD1. Germline V gene sequence: CDR1 SGDLS, CDR2 YYNGEE. There are 12 residues in the CDR3. The trim removed 3 bases at V and 8 bases at J, leaving 2 bases unmatched.

The V and J genes are TRBV6-5 and TRBJ2-1; D is unclear. Germline CDR1 is MNHEY and CDR2 is SVGAGI. The CDR3 is 14 residues long. The V and J ends lost 0 bases and 4 bases respectively, with 7 bases between them. The CDR3: CASSYSSQYNEQFF. In DNA, the CDR3 is TGTGCCAGCAGTTACTCGTCCCAGTACAATGAGCAGTTCTTC.

This clone has a single count. V is TRBV10-2 and J is TRBJ1-5, with 12 bases identical to TRBD1. With V trimmed by 10 bases and J by 7 bases, 5 bases remained unmatched. The germline V gene has CDR1 WSHSY and CDR2 SAAADI. The CDR3 covers 13 residues. CDR3 sequence: CATGTGGAQPQHF. The CDR3 DNA sequence: TGCGCCACCGGGACAGGGGGCGCCCAGCCCCAGCATTTT.

The rearrangement joins TRBV13 to TRBJ2-7; perhaps TRBD2 as D (5 bases). V lost 4 bases to trimming and J lost 1 base, with 17 bases between them. Germline loops: CDR1 PRHDT, CDR2 FYEKMQ (reference sequence). This CDR3 region has 16 residues. The CDR3 coding sequence is TGTGCCAGCAGCTCCCGACGGGAAGCAGCTTCCTACGAGCAGTACTTC. This encodes CASSSRREAASYEQYF.

The chain has TRBV11-3 and TRBJ2-7; possibly TRBD1 for D (6 bases). CDR1 and CDR2 from the germline V gene are SGHNT and YENEEA. Trimming took 1 base from V and 5 from J, leaving 9 bases between them. The CDR3 contains 13 residues. The CDR3 region is CASSLGTDNEQYF. The CDR3 DNA reads as TGTGCCAGCAGCTTAGGGACAGACAACGAGCAGTACTTC.